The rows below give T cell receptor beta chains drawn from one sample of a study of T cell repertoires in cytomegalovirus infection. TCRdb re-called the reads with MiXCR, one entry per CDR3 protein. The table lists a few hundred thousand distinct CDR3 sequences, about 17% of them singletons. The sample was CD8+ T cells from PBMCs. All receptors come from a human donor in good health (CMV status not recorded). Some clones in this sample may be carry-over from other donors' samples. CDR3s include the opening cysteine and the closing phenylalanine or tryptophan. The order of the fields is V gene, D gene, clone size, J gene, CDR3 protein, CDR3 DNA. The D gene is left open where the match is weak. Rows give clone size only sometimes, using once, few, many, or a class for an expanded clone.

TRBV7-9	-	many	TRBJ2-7	CASSLSQFYEQYF	TGTGCCAGCAGCTTAAGTCAATTTTACGAGCAGTACTTC
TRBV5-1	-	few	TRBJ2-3	CASSLESPAVTSTDTQYF	TGCGCCAGCAGCTTGGAGAGTCCAGCTGTGACTAGCACAGATACGCAGTATTTT
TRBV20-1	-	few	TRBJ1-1	CSARDVGGSLMNTEAFF	TGCAGTGCTAGAGATGTAGGAGGCAGTCTCATGAACACTGAAGCTTTCTTT
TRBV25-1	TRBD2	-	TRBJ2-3	CASRPYSGATDTQYF	TGTGCCAGCAGGCCATATAGCGGGGCCACAGATACGCAGTATTTT
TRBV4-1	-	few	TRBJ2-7	CASSRAQGTYEQYF	TGCGCCAGCAGCCGCGCCCAGGGAACCTACGAGCAGTACTTC
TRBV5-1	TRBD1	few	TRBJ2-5	CASSDGTGQETQYF	TGCGCCAGCAGCGATGGGACAGGACAAGAGACCCAGTACTTC
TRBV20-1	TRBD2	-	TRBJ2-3	CSASGILAGGSTDTQYF	TGCAGTGCTAGCGGAATACTAGCGGGGGGGAGCACAGATACGCAGTATTTT
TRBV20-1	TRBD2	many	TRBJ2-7	CSASLAGEITYEQYF	TGCAGTGCTAGCCTAGCGGGGGAGATAACTTACGAGCAGTACTTC
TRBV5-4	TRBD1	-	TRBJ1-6	CASSSGGGNSPLHF	TGTGCCAGCAGCTCAGGGGGGGGGAATTCACCCCTCCACTTT
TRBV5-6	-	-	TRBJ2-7	CASSLGRWAYEQYF	TGTGCCAGCAGCTTGGGAAGATGGGCTTACGAGCAGTACTTC
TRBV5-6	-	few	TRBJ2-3	CASSLYPDTQYF	TGTGCCAGCAGCTTGTACCCGGATACGCAGTATTTT